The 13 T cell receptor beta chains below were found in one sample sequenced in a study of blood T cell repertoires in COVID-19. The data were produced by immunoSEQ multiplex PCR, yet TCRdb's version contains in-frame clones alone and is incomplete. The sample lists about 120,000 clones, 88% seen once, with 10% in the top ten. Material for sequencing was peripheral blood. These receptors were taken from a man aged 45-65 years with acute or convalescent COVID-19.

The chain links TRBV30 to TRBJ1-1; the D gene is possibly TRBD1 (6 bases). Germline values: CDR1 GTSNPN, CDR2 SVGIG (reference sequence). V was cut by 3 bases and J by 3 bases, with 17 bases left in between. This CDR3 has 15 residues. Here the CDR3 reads CAWRPTRGWYTEAFF. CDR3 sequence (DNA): TGTGCCTGGAGACCGACCAGGGGCTGGTACACTGAAGCTTTCTTT.

CDR3 in DNA: TGTGCCAGCAGACGGACAGCTATTAATGAAAAACTGTTTTTT. As protein: CASRRTAINEKLFF. The chain recombines TRBV6-5 with TRBJ1-4; tentative D call: TRBD1 (6 bases). Germline CDR1 and CDR2: MNHEY and SVGAGI. The CDR3 totals 14 residues. V lost 6 bases, J lost 4 bases, and 12 bases lay in between.

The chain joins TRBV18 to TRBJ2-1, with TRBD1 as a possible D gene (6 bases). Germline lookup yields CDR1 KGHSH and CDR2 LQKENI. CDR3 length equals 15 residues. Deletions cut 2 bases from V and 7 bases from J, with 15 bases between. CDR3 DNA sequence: TGTGCCAGCTCACCAGCTTCTGGACAGAGTAATGAGCAGTTCTTC. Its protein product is CASSPASGQSNEQFF.

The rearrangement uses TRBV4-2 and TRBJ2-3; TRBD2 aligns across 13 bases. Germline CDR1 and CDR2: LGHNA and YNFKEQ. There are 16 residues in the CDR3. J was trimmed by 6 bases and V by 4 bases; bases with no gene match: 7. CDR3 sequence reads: CASSPGLAGVEDTQYF. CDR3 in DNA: TGTGCCAGCAGCCCCGGACTAGCGGGAGTTGAGGATACGCAGTATTTT.

CDR3 coding DNA: TGTGCCAGCGACCCTCAACCGGGGGTGACCGGGGAGCTGTTTTTT. Its translation: CASDPQPGVTGELFF. V is TRBV19 and J is TRBJ2-2; tentatively, D is TRBD2 (6 bases). Germline CDR1 LNHDA, CDR2 SQIVND (reference sequence). V was shortened by 9 bases and J by 5 bases, with 19 bases between the two germline ends. This CDR3 is built from 15 residues. Based on the CDR3 plus reference TRBV19 and TRBJ2-2, the full variable domain is DGGITQSPKYLFRKEGQNVTLSCEQNLNHDAMYWYRQDPGQGLRLIYYSQIVNDFQKGDIAEGYSVSREKKESFPLTVTSAQKNPTAFYLCASDPQPGVTGELFFGEGSRLTVL.

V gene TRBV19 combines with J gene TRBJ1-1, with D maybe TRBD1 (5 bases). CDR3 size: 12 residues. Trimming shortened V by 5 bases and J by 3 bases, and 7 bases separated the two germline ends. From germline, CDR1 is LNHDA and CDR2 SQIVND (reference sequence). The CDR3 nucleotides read TGTGCCAGTAGTGGGGACTACACTGAAGCTTTCTTT. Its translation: CASSGDYTEAFF.

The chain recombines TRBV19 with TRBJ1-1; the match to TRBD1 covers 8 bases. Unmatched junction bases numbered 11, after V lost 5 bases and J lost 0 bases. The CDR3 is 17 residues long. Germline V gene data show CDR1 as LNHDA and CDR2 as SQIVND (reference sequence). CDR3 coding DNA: TGTGCCAGTAGTGCCACAATTACAGGGGGGATGAACACTGAAGCTTTCTTT. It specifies CASSATITGGMNTEAFF.

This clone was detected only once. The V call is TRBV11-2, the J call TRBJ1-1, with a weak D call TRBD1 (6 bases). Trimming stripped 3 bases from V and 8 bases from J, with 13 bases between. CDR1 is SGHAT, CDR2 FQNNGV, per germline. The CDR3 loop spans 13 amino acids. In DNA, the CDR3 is TGTGCCAGCAGCTTGTCGGGGGGGGCAGAAGCTTTCTTT. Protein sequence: CASSLSGGAEAFF.

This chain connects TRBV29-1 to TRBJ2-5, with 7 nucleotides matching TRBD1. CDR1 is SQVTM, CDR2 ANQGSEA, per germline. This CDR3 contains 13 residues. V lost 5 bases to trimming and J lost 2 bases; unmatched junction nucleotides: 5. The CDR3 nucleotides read TGCAGCGTTCTCTGGGACAGACAAGAGACCCAGTACTTC. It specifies CSVLWDRQETQYF.

CDR3 sequence: CASRTPGGYTF. CDR3 DNA sequence: TGTGCCAGCAGGACCCCGGGGGGCTACACCTTC. V is TRBV28 and J is TRBJ1-2, with unresolved D. CDR1 is MDHEN, CDR2 SYDVKM, per germline. V gave up 6 bases and J gave up 8 bases, with 10 bases separating them. There are 11 residues in the CDR3.

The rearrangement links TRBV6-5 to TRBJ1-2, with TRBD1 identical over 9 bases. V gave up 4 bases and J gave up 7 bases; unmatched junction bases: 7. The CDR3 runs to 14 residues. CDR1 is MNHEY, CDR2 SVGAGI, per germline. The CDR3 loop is CASSSPDRGVGYTF. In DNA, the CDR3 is TGTGCCAGCAGTTCCCCAGACAGGGGGGTTGGCTACACCTTC.

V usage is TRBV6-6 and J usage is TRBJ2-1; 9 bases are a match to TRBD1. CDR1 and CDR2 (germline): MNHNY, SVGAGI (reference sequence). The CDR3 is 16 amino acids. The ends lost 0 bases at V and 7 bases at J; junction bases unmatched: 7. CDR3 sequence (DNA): TGTGCCAGCAGTTACTCTGGGACAGGGAGGGAGAATGAGCAGTTCTTC. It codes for CASSYSGTGRENEQFF.

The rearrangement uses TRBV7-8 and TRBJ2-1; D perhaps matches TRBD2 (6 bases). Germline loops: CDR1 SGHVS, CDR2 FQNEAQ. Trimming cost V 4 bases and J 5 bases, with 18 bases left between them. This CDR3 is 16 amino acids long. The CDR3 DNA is TGTGCCAGCAGCTCCCTACTCGAGCGGGTTGACAATGAGCAGTTCTTC. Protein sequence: CASSSLLERVDNEQFF. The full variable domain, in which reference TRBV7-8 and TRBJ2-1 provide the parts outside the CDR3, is GAGVSQSPRYKVAKRGQDVALRCDPISGHVSLFWYQQALGQGPEFLTYFQNEAQLDKSGLPSDRFFAERPEGSVSTLKIQRTQQEDSAVYLCASSSLLERVDNEQFFGPGTRLTVL.